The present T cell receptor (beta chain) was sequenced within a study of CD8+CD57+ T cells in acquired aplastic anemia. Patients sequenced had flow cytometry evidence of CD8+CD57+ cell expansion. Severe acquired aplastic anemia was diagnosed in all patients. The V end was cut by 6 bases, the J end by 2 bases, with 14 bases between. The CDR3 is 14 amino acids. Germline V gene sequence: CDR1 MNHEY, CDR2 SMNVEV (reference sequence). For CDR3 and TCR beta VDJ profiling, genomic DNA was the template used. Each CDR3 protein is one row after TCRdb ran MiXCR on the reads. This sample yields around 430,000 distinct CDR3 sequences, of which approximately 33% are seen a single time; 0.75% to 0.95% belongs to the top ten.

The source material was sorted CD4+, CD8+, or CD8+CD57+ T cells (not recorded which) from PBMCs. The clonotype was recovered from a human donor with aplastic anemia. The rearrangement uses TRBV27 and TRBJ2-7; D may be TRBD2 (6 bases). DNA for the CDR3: TGTGCCAGCAGGGAAGCGGGCGAAACCTACGAGCAGTACTTC. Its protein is CASREAGETYEQYF.